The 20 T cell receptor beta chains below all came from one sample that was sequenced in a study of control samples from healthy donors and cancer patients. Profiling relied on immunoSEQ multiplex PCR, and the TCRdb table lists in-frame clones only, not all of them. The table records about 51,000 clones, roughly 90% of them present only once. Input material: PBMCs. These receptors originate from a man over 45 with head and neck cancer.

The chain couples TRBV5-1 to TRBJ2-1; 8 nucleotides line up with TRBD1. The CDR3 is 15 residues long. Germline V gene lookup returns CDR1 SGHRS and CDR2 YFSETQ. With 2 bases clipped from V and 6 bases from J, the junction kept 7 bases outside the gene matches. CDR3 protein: CASSFPGQDINEQFF. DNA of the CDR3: TGCGCCAGCAGCTTTCCGGGACAGGACATCAATGAGCAGTTCTTC.

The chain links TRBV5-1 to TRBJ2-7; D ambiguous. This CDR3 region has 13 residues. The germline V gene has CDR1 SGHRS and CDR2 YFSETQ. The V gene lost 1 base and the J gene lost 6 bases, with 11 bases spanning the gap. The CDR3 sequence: CASSLFLSGEQYF. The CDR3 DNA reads TGCGCCAGCAGCTTGTTTCTTTCGGGCGAGCAGTACTTC.

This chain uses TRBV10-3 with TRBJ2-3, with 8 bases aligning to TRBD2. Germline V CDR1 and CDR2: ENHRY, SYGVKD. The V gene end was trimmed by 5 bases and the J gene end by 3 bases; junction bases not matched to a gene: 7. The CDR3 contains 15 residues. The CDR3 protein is CAISQLAEITDTQYF. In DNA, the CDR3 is TGTGCCATCAGTCAACTAGCGGAGATAACAGATACGCAGTATTTT.

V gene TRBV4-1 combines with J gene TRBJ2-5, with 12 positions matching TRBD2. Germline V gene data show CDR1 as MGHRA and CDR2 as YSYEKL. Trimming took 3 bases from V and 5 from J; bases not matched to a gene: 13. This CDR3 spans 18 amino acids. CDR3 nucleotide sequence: TGCGCCAGCAGCCAGGGCCGACTAGCGGGAGAACCGCAGGAGACCCAGTACTTC. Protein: CASSQGRLAGEPQETQYF.

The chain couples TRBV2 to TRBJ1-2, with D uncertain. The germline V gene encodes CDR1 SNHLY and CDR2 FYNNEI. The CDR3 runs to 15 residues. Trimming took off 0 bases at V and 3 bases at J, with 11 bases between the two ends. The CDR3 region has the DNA TGTGCCAGCAGTGAAGCCATGGGCCGATACTATGGCTACACCTTC. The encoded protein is CASSEAMGRYYGYTF.

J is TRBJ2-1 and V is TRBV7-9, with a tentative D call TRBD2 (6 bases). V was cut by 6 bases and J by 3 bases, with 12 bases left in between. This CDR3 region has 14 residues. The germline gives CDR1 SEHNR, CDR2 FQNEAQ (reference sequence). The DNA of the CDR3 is TGTGCCAGCAGGCGGGACTCCGACTACAATGAGCAGTTCTTC. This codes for CASRRDSDYNEQFF.

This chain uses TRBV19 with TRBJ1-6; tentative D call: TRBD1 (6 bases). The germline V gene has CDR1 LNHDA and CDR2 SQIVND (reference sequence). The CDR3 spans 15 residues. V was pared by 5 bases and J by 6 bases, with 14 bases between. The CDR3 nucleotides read TGTGCCAGTAGTTCCGTGGACAGTTTTAATTCACCCCTCCACTTT. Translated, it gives CASSSVDSFNSPLHF.

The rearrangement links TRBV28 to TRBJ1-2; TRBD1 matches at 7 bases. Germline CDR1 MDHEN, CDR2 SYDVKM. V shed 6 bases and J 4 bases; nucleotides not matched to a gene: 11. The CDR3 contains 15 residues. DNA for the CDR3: TGTGCCAGCAGCAGTGACAGGGTTTATCCCTATGGCTACACCTTC. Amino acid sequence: CASSSDRVYPYGYTF.

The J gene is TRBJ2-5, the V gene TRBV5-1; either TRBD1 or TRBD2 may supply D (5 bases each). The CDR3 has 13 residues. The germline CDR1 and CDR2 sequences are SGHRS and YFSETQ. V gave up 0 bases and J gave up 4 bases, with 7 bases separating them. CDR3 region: CASSLGGAETQYF. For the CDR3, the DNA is TGCGCCAGCAGCTTGGGAGGGGCAGAGACCCAGTACTTC.

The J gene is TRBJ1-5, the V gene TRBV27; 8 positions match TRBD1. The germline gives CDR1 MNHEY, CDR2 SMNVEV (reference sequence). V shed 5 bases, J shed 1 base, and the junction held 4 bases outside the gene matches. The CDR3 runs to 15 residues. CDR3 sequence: CASSQGARSNQPQHF. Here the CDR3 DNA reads TGTGCCAGCAGTCAGGGGGCAAGGAGCAATCAGCCCCAGCATTTT.

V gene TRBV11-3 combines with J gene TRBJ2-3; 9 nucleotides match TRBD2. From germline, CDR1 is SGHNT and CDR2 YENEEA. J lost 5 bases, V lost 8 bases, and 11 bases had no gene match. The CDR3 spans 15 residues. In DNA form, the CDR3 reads TGTGCCAGCTGTCGTGCGGGAGGGGTCGTAGATACGCAGTATTTT. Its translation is CASCRAGGVVDTQYF. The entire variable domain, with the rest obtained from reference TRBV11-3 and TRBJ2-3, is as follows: EAGVVQSPRYKIIEKKQPVAFWCNPISGHNTLYWYLQNLGQGPELLIRYENEEAVDDSQLPKDRFSAERLKGVDSTLKIQPAELGDSAVYLCASCRAGGVVDTQYFGPGTRLTVL.

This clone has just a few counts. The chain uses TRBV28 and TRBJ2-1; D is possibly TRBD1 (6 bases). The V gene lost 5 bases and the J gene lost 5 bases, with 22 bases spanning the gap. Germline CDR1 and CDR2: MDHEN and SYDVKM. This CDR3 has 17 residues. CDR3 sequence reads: CASSPYYVHSGDNEQFF. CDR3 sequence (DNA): TGTGCCAGCAGTCCCTACTATGTGCACTCAGGGGACAATGAGCAGTTCTTC.

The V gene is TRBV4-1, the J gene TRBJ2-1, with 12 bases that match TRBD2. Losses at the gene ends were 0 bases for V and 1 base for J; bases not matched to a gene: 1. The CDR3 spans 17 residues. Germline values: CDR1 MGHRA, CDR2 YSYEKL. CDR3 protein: CASSQEGTSGSYNEQFF. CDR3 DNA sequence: TGCGCCAGCAGCCAAGAAGGGACTAGCGGGTCCTACAATGAGCAGTTCTTC.

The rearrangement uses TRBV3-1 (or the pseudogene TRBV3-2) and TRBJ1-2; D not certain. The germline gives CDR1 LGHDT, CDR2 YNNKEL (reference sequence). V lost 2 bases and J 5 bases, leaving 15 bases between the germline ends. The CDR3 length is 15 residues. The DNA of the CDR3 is TGTGCCAGCAGCCAACTGACTCCAGGAACATATGGCTACACCTTC. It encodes CASSQLTPGTYGYTF.

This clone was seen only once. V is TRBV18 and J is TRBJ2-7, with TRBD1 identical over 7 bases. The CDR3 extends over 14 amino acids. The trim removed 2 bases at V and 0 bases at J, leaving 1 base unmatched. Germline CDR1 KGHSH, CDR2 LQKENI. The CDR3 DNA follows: TGTGCCAGCTCACCAAGACAGGGCTCCTACGAGCAGTACTTC. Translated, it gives CASSPRQGSYEQYF.

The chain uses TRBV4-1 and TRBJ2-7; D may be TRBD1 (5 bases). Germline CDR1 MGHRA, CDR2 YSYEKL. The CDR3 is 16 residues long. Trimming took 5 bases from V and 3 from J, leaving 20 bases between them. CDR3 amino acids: CASSSRTRQTFYEQYF. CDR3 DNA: TGCGCCAGCAGCTCCCGGACGCGACAGACTTTCTACGAGCAGTACTTC.

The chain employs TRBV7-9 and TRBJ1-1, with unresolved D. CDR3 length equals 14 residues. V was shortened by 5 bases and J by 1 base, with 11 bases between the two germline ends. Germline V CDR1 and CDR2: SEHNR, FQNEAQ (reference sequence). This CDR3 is CASSTGRGNTEAFF. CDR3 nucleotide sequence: TGTGCCAGCAGCACCGGGCGGGGGAACACTGAAGCTTTCTTT.

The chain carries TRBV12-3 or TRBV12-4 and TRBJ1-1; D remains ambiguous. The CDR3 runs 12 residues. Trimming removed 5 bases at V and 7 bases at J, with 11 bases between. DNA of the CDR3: TGTGCCAGCAGTCCCGGCTCTGTTGAAGCTTTCTTT. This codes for CASSPGSVEAFF.

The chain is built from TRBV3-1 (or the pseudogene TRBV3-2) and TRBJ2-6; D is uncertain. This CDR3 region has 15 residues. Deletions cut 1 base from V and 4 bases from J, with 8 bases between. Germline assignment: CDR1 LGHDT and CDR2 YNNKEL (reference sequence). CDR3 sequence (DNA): TGTGCCAGCAGCCAAGGGGCGGCGGGGGCCAACGTCCTGACTTTC. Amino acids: CASSQGAAGANVLTF.

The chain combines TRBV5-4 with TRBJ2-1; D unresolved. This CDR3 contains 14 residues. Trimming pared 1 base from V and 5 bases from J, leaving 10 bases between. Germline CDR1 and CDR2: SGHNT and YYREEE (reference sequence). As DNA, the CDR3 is TGTGCCAGCAGCTTGTGGAACCGGGACAATGAGCAGTTCTTC. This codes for CASSLWNRDNEQFF.